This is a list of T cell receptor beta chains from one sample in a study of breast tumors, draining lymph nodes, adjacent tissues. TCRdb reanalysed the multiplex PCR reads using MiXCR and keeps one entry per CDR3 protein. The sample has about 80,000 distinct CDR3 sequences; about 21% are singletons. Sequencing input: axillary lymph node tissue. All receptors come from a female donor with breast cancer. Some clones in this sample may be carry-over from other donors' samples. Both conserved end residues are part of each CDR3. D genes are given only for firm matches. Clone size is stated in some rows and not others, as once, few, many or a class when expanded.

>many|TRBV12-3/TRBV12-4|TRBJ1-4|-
TGTGCCAGCAGTCCTGGAGGCTGGGATGAAAAACTGTTTTTT
CASSPGGWDEKLFF
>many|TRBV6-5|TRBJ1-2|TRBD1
TGTGCCAGCAGTTACTCAGCGGGACAGGGCATGGTCTATGGCTACACCTTC
CASSYSAGQGMVYGYTF
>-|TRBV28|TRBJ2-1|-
TGTGCCAGCAGTTTAGGACAAGCCTACAATGAGCAGTTCTTC
CASSLGQAYNEQFF
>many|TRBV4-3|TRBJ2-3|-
TGCGCCAGCAGCCACAATCCAGCGTCAGATACGCAGTATTTT
CASSHNPASDTQYF
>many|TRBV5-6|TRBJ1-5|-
TGTGCCAGCAGCTTGGCCGGAGGGGATCAGCCCCAGCATTTT
CASSLAGGDQPQHF
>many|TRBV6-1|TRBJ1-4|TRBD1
TGTGCCAGCAGTCACCGGGACAGGGGAGACGAAAAACTGTTTTTT
CASSHRDRGDEKLFF
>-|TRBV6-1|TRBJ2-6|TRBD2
TGTGCCAGCAGGGGGGTCGGGGGGAAAACCTCTGGGGCCAACGTCCTGACTTTC
CASRGVGGKTSGANVLTF
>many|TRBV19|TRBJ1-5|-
TGTGCCAGTAGTATAGGGGGGGTCAGGGGACAGCCCCAGCATTTT
CASSIGGVRGQPQHF
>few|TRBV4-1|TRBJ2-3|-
TGCGCCAGCAGCCAAGATGGGAGGGCAGGGGCAGATACGCAGTATTTT
CASSQDGRAGADTQYF
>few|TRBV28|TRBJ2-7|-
TGTGCCAGCAGTTTCTCGAGGGACGAGCAGTACTTC
CASSFSRDEQYF
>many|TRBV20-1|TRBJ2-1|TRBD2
TGCAGTGCTAGAGATCGGCTAGCGGGAGTGGGTGAGCAGTTCTTC
CSARDRLAGVGEQFF
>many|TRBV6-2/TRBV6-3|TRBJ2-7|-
TGTGCCAGCAGTTACGGGCAAGAAGTCTACGAGCAGTACTTC
CASSYGQEVYEQYF
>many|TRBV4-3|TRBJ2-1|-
TGCGCCAGCAGCCAAGATCGATCCCGTTCTAATGAGCAGTTCTTC
CASSQDRSRSNEQFF
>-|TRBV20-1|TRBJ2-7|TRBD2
TGCAGTGCTAAACTAGCGGCTCCCCGGGCCTACGAGCAGTACTTC
CSAKLAAPRAYEQYF
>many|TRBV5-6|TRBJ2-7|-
TGTGCCAGCAGCACGAGCTCCTACGAGCAGTACTTC
CASSTSSYEQYF
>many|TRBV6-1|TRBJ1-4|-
TGTGCCAGCGCGGGGTCCCAGGGAAAACTGTTTTTT
CASAGSQGKLFF
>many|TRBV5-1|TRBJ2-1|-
TGCGCCAGCAGCTTGGAGGGAGCTCCCTGCTTC
CASSLEGAPCF
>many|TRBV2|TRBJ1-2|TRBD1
TGTGCCAGCAGCATCGGGACAGTTAACTATGGCTACACCTTC
CASSIGTVNYGYTF
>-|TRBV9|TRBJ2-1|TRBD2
TGTGCCAGCAGCGTAAGTTCGCTAGCGGGAGATGGTGAGCAGCTCTTT
CASSVSSLAGDGEQLF
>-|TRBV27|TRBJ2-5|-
TGTGCCAGCACCCGACAAGGGACCCAGTACTTC
CASTRQGTQYF
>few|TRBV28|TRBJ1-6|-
TGTGCCAGCAGCGAAACGACACTTCATAATTCACCCCTCCACTTT
CASSETTLHNSPLHF
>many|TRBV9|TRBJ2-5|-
TGTGCCAGCAGCGTAGATAGCTTGGAGACCCAGTACTTC
CASSVDSLETQYF
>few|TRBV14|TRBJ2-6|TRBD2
TGTGCCAGCAGCCAAGATAAAATAGCGGGAGCTGGGGCCAACGTCCTGACTTTC
CASSQDKIAGAGANVLTF
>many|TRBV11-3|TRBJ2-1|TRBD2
TGTGCCAGCAGCTTCGGGGGGAATGAGCAGTTCTTC
CASSFGGNEQFF
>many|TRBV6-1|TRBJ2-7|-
TGTGCCAGCAGTGAAAAGTGGGACGGGTACGAGCAGTACTTC
CASSEKWDGYEQYF
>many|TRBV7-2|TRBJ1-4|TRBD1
TGTGCCAGCAGCTTAGGACAGGGGGGATTAAATGAAAAACTGTTTTTT
CASSLGQGGLNEKLFF
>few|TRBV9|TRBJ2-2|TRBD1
TGTGCCAGCAGCTTAAACAGGGGGATCACCGGGGAGCTGTTTTTT
CASSLNRGITGELFF
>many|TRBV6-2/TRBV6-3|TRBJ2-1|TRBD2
TGTGCCAGCACCCACCCGGGCGGGAGTGGCTTAAATGAGCAGTTCTTC
CASTHPGGSGLNEQFF
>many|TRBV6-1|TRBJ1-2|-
TGTGCCAGCAGTGAAGTCCGGGGTAACTATGGCTACACCTTC
CASSEVRGNYGYTF
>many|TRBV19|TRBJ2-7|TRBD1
TGTGCCAGTGGGACAGCCTACGAGCAGTACTTC
CASGTAYEQYF
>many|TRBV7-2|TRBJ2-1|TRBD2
TGTGCCAGCAGCTTAAAGAGCGGGAGGGACGAGCAGTTCTTC
CASSLKSGRDEQFF
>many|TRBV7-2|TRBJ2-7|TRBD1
TGTGCCAGCAGCCCGACAGGGCCTGGCGAGCAGTACTTC
CASSPTGPGEQYF
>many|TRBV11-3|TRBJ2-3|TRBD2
TGTGCCAGCAGCCGCGGTAGGAGCGGGAGTACAGATACGCAGTATTTT
CASSRGRSGSTDTQYF
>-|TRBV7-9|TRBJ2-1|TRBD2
TGTGCCAGCAGCCCATGGGCGGAGCGGGGGGGTTTCTTC
CASSPWAERGGFF
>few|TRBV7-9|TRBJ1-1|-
TGTGCCAGCAGCCAACAGGCTAGCTACACTGAAGCTTTCTTT
CASSQQASYTEAFF
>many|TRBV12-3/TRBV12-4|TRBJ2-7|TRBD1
TGTGCCAGCAGTAGGGGACAGGCTACTTCTCACGAGCAGTACTTC
CASSRGQATSHEQYF
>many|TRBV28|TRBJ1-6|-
TGTGCCAGCAGCGGCCTGGGGGCTAGTAATTCACCCCTCCACTTT
CASSGLGASNSPLHF
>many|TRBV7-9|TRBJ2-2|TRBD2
TGTGCCAGCAGCCGCAGTGCGGGAGAGACCGGGGAGCTGTTTTTT
CASSRSAGETGELFF
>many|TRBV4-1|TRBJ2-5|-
TGCGCCAGCAGCCAAGCGCCTAGCCAAGGGGAGACCCAGTACTTC
CASSQAPSQGETQYF
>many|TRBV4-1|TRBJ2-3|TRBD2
TGCGCCAGCAGCCAAAGGACTAGCGGGGGCACAGATACGCAGTATTTT
CASSQRTSGGTDTQYF
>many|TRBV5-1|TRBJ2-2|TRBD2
TGCGCCAGCAGCTTGGAGGGACTAGCGACCAACACCGGGGAGCTGTTTTTT
CASSLEGLATNTGELFF
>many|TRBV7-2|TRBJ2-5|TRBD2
TGTGCCAGCAGCTTTACGGGAGGGGACGAGACCCAGTACTTC
CASSFTGGDETQYF
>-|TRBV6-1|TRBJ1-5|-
TGTGCCAGCAGTGATCCAGGGGTTCAGCCCCAGCATTTT
CASSDPGVQPQHF
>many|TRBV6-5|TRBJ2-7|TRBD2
TGTGCCAGCGATCAGGGAGGGGCAACTACCTACGAGCAGTACTTC
CASDQGGATTYEQYF
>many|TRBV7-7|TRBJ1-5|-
TGTGCTAGCAGCTTAGTTCGGAGACAGGTCCTGAATCAGCCCCAGCATTTT
CASSLVRRQVLNQPQHF
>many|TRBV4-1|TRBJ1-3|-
TGCGCCAGCAGCATCCTTCCGGGACAACTCGGAAACACCATATATTTT
CASSILPGQLGNTIYF
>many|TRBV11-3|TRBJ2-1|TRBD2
TGTGCCAGCAGCATCACACTCAGCGGGAGCTCCTACAATGAGCAGTTCTTC
CASSITLSGSSYNEQFF
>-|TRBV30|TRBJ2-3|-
TGTGCCTGGAGTGAGCCCCCGGGCATCGCGTTGAATTTT
CAWSEPPGIALNF
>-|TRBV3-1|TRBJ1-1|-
TGTGCCAGCAGCCAGAGCACCCTTGGGACCACTGAAGCTTTCTTT
CASSQSTLGTTEAFF
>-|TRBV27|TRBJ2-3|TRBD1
TGTGCCAGCAGTTTGAACAGGGGGCAGGTAGATACGCAGTATTTT
CASSLNRGQVDTQYF
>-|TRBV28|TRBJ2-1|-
TGTGCCAGCAGTTTGTGGCAAAACAATGAGCGGTTCTTC
CASSLWQNNERFF
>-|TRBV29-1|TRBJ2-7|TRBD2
TGCAGCGTTGCGCCACTTTGGACTAGCGGGAGCGTCTACGAGCAGTACTTC
CSVAPLWTSGSVYEQYF
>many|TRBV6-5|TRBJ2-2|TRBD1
TGTGCCAGCAGTTCCGCGGGACAGGGGAAATCCGGGGAGCTGTTTTTT
CASSSAGQGKSGELFF
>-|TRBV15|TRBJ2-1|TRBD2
TGTGCCACCAGCAGAGATCGGCTAGCGGGTGAGAATGAGCAGTTCTTC
CATSRDRLAGENEQFF
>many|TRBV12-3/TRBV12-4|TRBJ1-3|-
TGTGCCAGCACCACTATTACAGCTGGAAACACCATATATTTT
CASTTITAGNTIYF